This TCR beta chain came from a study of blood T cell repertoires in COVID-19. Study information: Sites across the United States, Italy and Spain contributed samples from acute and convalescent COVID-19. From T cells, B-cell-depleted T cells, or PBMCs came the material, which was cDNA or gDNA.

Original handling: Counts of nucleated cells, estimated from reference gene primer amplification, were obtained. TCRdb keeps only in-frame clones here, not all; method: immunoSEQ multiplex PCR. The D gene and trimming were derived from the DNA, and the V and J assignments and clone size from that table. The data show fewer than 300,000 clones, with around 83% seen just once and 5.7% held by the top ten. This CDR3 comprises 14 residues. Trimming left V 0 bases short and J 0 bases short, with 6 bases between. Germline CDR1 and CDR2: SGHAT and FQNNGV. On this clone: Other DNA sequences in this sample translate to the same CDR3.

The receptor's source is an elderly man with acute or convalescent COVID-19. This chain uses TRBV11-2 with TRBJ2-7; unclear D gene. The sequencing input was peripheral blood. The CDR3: CASSLDRSSYEQYF. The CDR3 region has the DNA TGTGCCAGCAGCTTAGACAGAAGCTCCTACGAGCAGTACTTC.